This passage covers 13 T cell receptor beta chains from one sample sequenced in a study of CD8+CD57+ T cells in acquired aplastic anemia. Patients sequenced had flow cytometry evidence of CD8+CD57+ cell expansion. Genomic DNA provided the template from which TCR beta VDJ and CDR3 profiles were obtained. Via MiXCR, TCRdb re-called the reads, giving one row per CDR3 protein. The sample has about 160,000 distinct CDR3 sequences, around 52% seen once. Sequences were obtained from sorted CD4+, CD8+, or CD8+CD57+ T cells (not recorded which) from PBMCs. These receptors were collected from a human donor with aplastic anemia.

The chain recombines TRBV27 with TRBJ2-3; 7 nucleotides align to TRBD1. CDR1 and CDR2 (germline): MNHEY, SMNVEV (reference sequence). V shed 1 base and J 2 bases; nucleotides not matched to a gene: 12. The CDR3 extends over 18 amino acids. CDR3 sequence reads: CASSLFTTGRQHTDTQYF. In DNA, the CDR3 is TGTGCCAGCAGTTTATTTACGACAGGGAGACAACACACAGATACGCAGTATTTT.

The genes are TRBV2 and TRBJ2-7; the D is unclear. The CDR3 covers 14 residues. Germline CDR1 SNHLY, CDR2 FYNNEI. V lost 7 bases, J lost 5 bases, and 18 bases lay in between. CDR3 DNA: TGTGCCAGCACTATAATTGCGGTGGTGGACGAGCAGTACTTC. Amino acid sequence: CASTIIAVVDEQYF.

The chain links TRBV9 to TRBJ1-6, with D unclear. Germline V lookup: CDR1 SGDLS, CDR2 YYNGEE. The CDR3 has 15 amino acids. The V end lost 0 bases, the J end lost 7 bases, and 11 bases lay between the germline ends. DNA of the CDR3: TGTGCCAGCAGCGTAGATCCAGGTAGAAATTCACCCCTCCACTTT. It encodes CASSVDPGRNSPLHF.

The rearrangement links TRBV5-1 to TRBJ2-1; 7 bases line up with TRBD2. The ends lost 5 bases at V and 8 bases at J; junction bases unmatched: 13. CDR1 and CDR2 (germline): SGHRS, YFSETQ. This CDR3 has 15 amino acids. CDR3 sequence reads: CASRSSGTTLHEQFF. In DNA form, the CDR3 reads TGCGCCAGCAGAAGTTCTGGGACTACCTTGCATGAGCAGTTCTTC.

This clonotype was counted at least ten times. This chain links TRBV9 with TRBJ2-7, with 8 bases matching TRBD1. The CDR3 runs 15 residues. Germline V gene sequence: CDR1 SGDLS, CDR2 YYNGEE. After removal of 3 bases from V and 0 bases from J, the junction contained 5 bases not matched to a gene. The CDR3 spells CASSARTGSSYEQYF. The CDR3 nucleotides read TGTGCCAGCAGCGCCCGGACAGGGAGCTCCTACGAGCAGTACTTC.

This clonotype came up many times. The chain has TRBV11-3 and TRBJ2-7; 10 bases align to TRBD1. CDR3 length: 15 amino acids. Germline CDR1 and CDR2: SGHNT and YENEEA. V lost 5 bases, J lost 5 bases, and 9 bases stayed unmatched. The CDR3 nucleotides read TGTGCCAGCAGCGACAGGACAGGGGGGATTGACGAGCAGTACTTC. Translated, it gives CASSDRTGGIDEQYF.

For this clonotype: At one end the junction does not follow the germline gene, possibly because of a read error. J is TRBJ1-2 and V is TRBV30; D unresolved. The CDR3 length is 12 residues. Germline V lookup: CDR1 GTSNPN, CDR2 SVGIG (reference sequence). For the CDR3, the DNA is TGTGCCTGGAGTTGGAATAACTATGACTACACCTTC. This encodes CAWSWNNYDYTF.

There are many counts of this clonotype. The chain uses TRBV20-1 and TRBJ2-3, with TRBD2 identical over 9 bases. The germline CDR1 and CDR2 sequences are DFQATT and SNEGSKA (reference sequence). The V and J ends lost 6 bases and 2 bases, in that order; junction bases with no gene match: 9. CDR3 length: 15 amino acids. Written as DNA, the CDR3 is TGCAGTGCAATGGGGGCTAGCGGGAACACAGATACGCAGTATTTT. Its protein is CSAMGASGNTDTQYF.

In nucleotides, the CDR3 is TGCGCCAGCAGTGTCCAGCTAAACACTGAAGCTTTCTTT. Residues: CASSVQLNTEAFF. The chain has TRBV10-1 and TRBJ1-1, with no clear D. Germline values: CDR1 WNHNN, CDR2 SYGVQD (reference sequence). Trimming cost V 4 bases and J 2 bases, with 8 bases left between them. There are 13 residues in the CDR3.

Only a few counts were recorded for this clonotype. V and J are TRBV5-1 and TRBJ2-1, with D possibly being TRBD1 (6 bases). Germline CDR1 and CDR2: SGHRS and YFSETQ. CDR3 length equals 16 residues. V was trimmed by 0 bases and J by 2 bases, leaving 12 bases between them. CDR3 sequence (DNA): TGCGCCAGCAGCTTGGATCAGGGGAAGACCTACAATGAGCAGTTCTTC. This gives the protein CASSLDQGKTYNEQFF.

The CDR3 nucleotides are TGTGCCAGCAGTGCACAAAGCACAGATACGCAGTATTTT. This translates into CASSAQSTDTQYF. V is TRBV12-3 or TRBV12-4 and J is TRBJ2-3, with D unresolved. The CDR3 runs 13 residues. The V gene lost 5 bases and the J gene lost 0 bases, with 6 bases spanning the gap.

DNA for the CDR3: TGTGCCAGCAAGGGTAGCCTCACTATGCACACTGAAGCTTTCTTT. It codes for CASKGSLTMHTEAFF. V is TRBV6-1 and J is TRBJ1-1; no reliable D call. V dropped 7 bases and J dropped 3 bases, with 18 bases sitting between them. This CDR3 has 15 residues. CDR1 is MNHNS, CDR2 SASEGT, per germline.

This chain joins TRBV5-8 and TRBJ2-5; D gene ambiguous. Trimming left V 2 bases short and J 6 bases short, with 11 bases between. Germline V lookup: CDR1 SGHTS, CDR2 YDEGEE. This CDR3 is 13 amino acids long. In DNA, the CDR3 is TGTGCCAGCAGCTTTCCCCACTTGCAGACCCAGTACTTC. Translation gives CASSFPHLQTQYF.